This is a list of T cell receptor beta chains from one sample in a study of blood T cells in healthy people across ages. TCRdb ran MiXCR on the 5' RACE reads and lists one entry per CDR3 protein. The sample has roughly 800,000 distinct CDR3 sequences, 25% seen once; the top ten hold 9.4%. This sample also appeared in a second study, on T cells of mothers and their children.

Sequencing was done on a sample of blood. These receptor sequences come from a boy between 10 and 17 years old in good health. Both conserved end residues are part of each CDR3. D genes are given only for firm matches. Clone sizes are given selectively: once, few, many, or a class where the clone is expanded.

j_call clone_size d_call v_call cdr3_nt cdr3_aa
TRBJ2-7 NA NA TRBV28 TGTGCCAGCAGTTTAACACAGGGCACCTACGAGCAGTACTTC CASSLTQGTYEQYF
TRBJ2-4 few TRBD2 TRBV11-2 TGTGCCAGCAGGGCTAGCGGGAGCGACATTCAGTACTTC CASRASGSDIQYF
TRBJ2-7 NA TRBD1 TRBV3-1 TGTGCCAGCAGCCTTGGGACAGGGTATACCTACGAGCAGTACTTC CASSLGTGYTYEQYF
TRBJ2-5 NA NA TRBV2 TGTGCCAGCAGTGGAACCGGGTCCCACCTTTACCAAGAGACCCAGTACTTC CASSGTGSHLYQETQYF
TRBJ2-7 few NA TRBV11-1 TGTGCCAGCAGCTTCCCTGATCAGGGGAGCTACGAGCAGTACTTC CASSFPDQGSYEQYF
TRBJ1-4 many TRBD1 TRBV12-3/TRBV12-4 TGTGCCAGCAGCCTACAGGGGGCAGGCGAAAAACTGTTTTTT CASSLQGAGEKLFF
TRBJ1-5 few NA TRBV20-1 TGCAGTGCCCTCGGTTCTGGCAATCAGCCCCAGCATTTT CSALGSGNQPQHF
TRBJ2-1 many TRBD1 TRBV2 TGTGCCTCCTCGGGACAGAATTACAATGAGCAGTTCTTC CASSGQNYNEQFF
TRBJ2-5 few NA TRBV12-3/TRBV12-4 TGTGCCAGCAGTCCCTCGGACGCCCAAGAGACCCAGTACTTC CASSPSDAQETQYF
TRBJ1-1 few NA TRBV28 TGTGCCCTTGGGGGGAGTGGGACTGAAGCTTTCTTT CALGGSGTEAFF
TRBJ2-3 few NA TRBV28 TGTGCCAGCACTGCGTCGGATACGCAGTATTTT CASTASDTQYF
TRBJ1-2 NA NA TRBV3-1 TGTGCCAGCAGCCAAGATCTGGAAACGGCTAACTATGGCTACACCTTC CASSQDLETANYGYTF
TRBJ2-1 NA TRBD1 TRBV5-1 TGCGCCAGCGCTTCGGGACAGGGGTACAATGAGCAGTTCTTC CASASGQGYNEQFF
TRBJ1-1 NA NA TRBV7-9 TGTGCCAGCAGCTTATATGGCCTGAACACTGAAGCTTTCTTT CASSLYGLNTEAFF
TRBJ2-7 few NA TRBV7-9 TGTGCCAGCAACCAGGGGAGGGTTGCCGACGAGCAGTACTTC CASNQGRVADEQYF
TRBJ2-3 many TRBD1 TRBV6-2/TRBV6-3 TGTGCCAGCAGTAGACAGGGGGGCACAGATACGCAGTATTTT CASSRQGGTDTQYF
TRBJ1-1 few NA TRBV7-9 TGTGCCAGCAGCTCCGATAGGGACAACCCTGAAGCTTTCTTT CASSSDRDNPEAFF
TRBJ1-5 NA TRBD1 TRBV10-3 TGTGCCACCGACAGGGAAGGCAATCAGCCCCAGCATTTT CATDREGNQPQHF
TRBJ2-7 NA TRBD2 TRBV20-1 TGCAGTGCTAAAAGCGGGAGTTCCGACGAGCAGTACTTC CSAKSGSSDEQYF
TRBJ1-6 NA NA TRBV4-2 TGTGCCAGCAGCCAAGACCCAACTGCAGCTTCCTATAATTCACCCCTCCACTTT CASSQDPTAASYNSPLHF
TRBJ2-4 few TRBD2 TRBV4-1 TGCGCCAGCAGCCAAGATCTCGTTCGAAGTGGAAGCGGGGGGGCCAAAAACATTCAGTACTTC CASSQDLVRSGSGGAKNIQYF
TRBJ1-4 NA NA TRBV7-8 TGTGCCAGCAGCTTAGCGCCGGGGACCGGGGGAAAACTGTTTTTT CASSLAPGTGGKLFF
TRBJ2-1 few TRBD2 TRBV2 TGTGCCAGCAGTCCTAGGACTAGCAATGAGCAGTTCTTC CASSPRTSNEQFF
TRBJ2-7 NA NA TRBV2 TGTGCCAGAAGTGACGAGGACGAGCAGTACTTC CARSDEDEQYF
TRBJ2-1 few TRBD1 TRBV7-9 TGTGCCAGCAGCCTAAGGACAGGGGGGTACAATGAGCAGTTCTTC CASSLRTGGYNEQFF
TRBJ2-2 few NA TRBV6-6 TGTGCCAGCAGTTACAGCCAGGCGAACACCGGGGAGCTGTTTTTT CASSYSQANTGELFF
TRBJ1-4 NA TRBD1 TRBV5-1 TGCGCCAGCACCAAGACAGGGGCTAATGAAAAACTGTTTTTT CASTKTGANEKLFF
TRBJ1-4 NA NA TRBV27 TGTGCCAGCAGTGGAACGGCAACTAATGAAAAACTGTTTTTT CASSGTATNEKLFF
TRBJ1-1 NA TRBD1 TRBV7-3 TGTGCCAGCAGCGAGGGGGCAACTTTCACTGAAGCTTTCTTT CASSEGATFTEAFF
TRBJ2-2 few NA TRBV20-1 TGCAGTGCTAGGGTGGGCACCGGGGAGCTGTTTTTT CSARVGTGELFF
TRBJ2-7 NA TRBD1 TRBV6-5 TGTGCCAGCAGTTACTCCTCCGGGACAGGGGGGAACTACGAGCAGTACTTC CASSYSSGTGGNYEQYF
TRBJ2-1 NA NA TRBV6-1 TGTGCCAGCAGTGAGAAGGGGTTCAATGAGCAGTTCTTC CASSEKGFNEQFF
TRBJ1-2 few NA TRBV2 TGTGCCAGCAGTGAGCGCCAGGACAGCACTCTCTATGGCTACACCTTC CASSERQDSTLYGYTF
TRBJ2-5 NA TRBD1 TRBV11-3 TGTGCCAGCAGCCCGGGACAGGGAGTTCACCAAGAGACCCAGTACTTC CASSPGQGVHQETQYF
TRBJ2-7 NA NA TRBV27 TGTGCCAGCAGTTTATCCCCCGACAGGAACTACGAGCAGTACTTC CASSLSPDRNYEQYF
TRBJ2-1 NA NA TRBV7-2 TGTGCCAGCAGCTTAGGACAGAGGTACAATCAGCAGTTCTTC CASSLGQRYNQQFF
TRBJ2-3 few TRBD2 TRBV12-3/TRBV12-4 TGTGCCAGCAGTTCCCTCAGGGCGGGAGTAGGCACAGATACGCAGTATTTT CASSSLRAGVGTDTQYF
TRBJ2-5 few NA TRBV11-2 TGTGCCAGCAGCTTAACCCCAGGGTGGGAGACCCAGTACTTC CASSLTPGWETQYF
TRBJ2-1 NA TRBD1 TRBV5-1 TGCGCCAGCAGCTTGGAGGGGACAGGGATCAGTGAGCAGTTCTTC CASSLEGTGISEQFF
TRBJ2-6 few TRBD1 TRBV4-2 TGTGCCAGCAGCACCCGGACAGGAACTGAGCTCTCTGGGGCCAACGTCCTGACTTTC CASSTRTGTELSGANVLTF
TRBJ2-3 few TRBD2 TRBV28 TGTGCCAGCAGAATAACTAGCGGGAGGACAGATACGCAGTATTTT CASRITSGRTDTQYF
TRBJ1-1 NA NA TRBV29-1 TGCAGCGTGATAGCTGGTGAAGCTTTCTTT CSVIAGEAFF
TRBJ2-7 few NA TRBV12-3/TRBV12-4 TGTGCCAGCAGTTTAAGGGGAGACGAGCAGTACTTC CASSLRGDEQYF
TRBJ2-1 NA TRBD2 TRBV29-1 TGCAGCGTTGAAGGGGAGGGCCTCTACAATGAGCAGTTCTTC CSVEGEGLYNEQFF
TRBJ1-4 NA TRBD1 TRBV2 TGTGCCAGCAGTGAAATGGTACAGGGGGGAATGGAAAAACTGTTTTTT CASSEMVQGGMEKLFF
TRBJ2-5 NA TRBD2 TRBV4-3 TGCGCCAGCAGCCCTGGGGGGGCGGGGGGACAAGAGACCCAGTACTTC CASSPGGAGGQETQYF
TRBJ2-3 few NA TRBV27 TGTGCCAGCAGTTTATCGGTCGCAGTAAGCACAGATACGCAGTATTTT CASSLSVAVSTDTQYF
TRBJ2-3 NA NA TRBV20-1 TGCAGTGCTCCGCTAGCGTCGGTCACGGATACGCAGTATTTT CSAPLASVTDTQYF
TRBJ2-1 few NA TRBV29-1 TGCAGCGTACAGGCTTACAATGAGCAGTTCTTC CSVQAYNEQFF